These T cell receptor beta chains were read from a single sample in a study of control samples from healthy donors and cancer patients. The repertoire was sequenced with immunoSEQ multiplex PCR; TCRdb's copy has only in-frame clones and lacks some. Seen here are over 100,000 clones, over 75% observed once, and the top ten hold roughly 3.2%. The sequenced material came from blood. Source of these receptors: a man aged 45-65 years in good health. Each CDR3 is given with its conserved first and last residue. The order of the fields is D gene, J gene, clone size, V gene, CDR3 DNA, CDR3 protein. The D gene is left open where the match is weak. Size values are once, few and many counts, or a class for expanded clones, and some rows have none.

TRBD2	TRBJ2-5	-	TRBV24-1	TGTGCCACCAGTGACCCAACCTTAGCGGGGGGAGTCGAGACCCAGTACTTC	CATSDPTLAGGVETQYF
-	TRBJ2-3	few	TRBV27	TGTGCCAGCAGTTTATCAGCCGGCACAGATACGCAGTATTTT	CASSLSAGTDTQYF
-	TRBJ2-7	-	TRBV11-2	TGTGCCAGCAGCTTAGTTCCGCCAGGGCGAGGATACGAGCAGTACTTC	CASSLVPPGRGYEQYF
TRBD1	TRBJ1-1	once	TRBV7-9	TGTGCCAGCAGCCAGCCCGGGACAGGGAAAACTGAAGCTTTCTTT	CASSQPGTGKTEAFF
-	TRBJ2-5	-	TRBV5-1	TGCGCCAGCACCCAAAAACGGGGGGCCCAAGAGACCCAGTACTTC	CASTQKRGAQETQYF
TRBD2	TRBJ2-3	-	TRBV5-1	TGCGCCAGCAGCCCCTCACTAGCGGGGGGATCGTTGGGAGATACGCAGTATTTT	CASSPSLAGGSLGDTQYF
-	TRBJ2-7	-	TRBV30	TGTGCCTGGGAAGACGGAACCTCCTACGAGCAGTACTTC	CAWEDGTSYEQYF
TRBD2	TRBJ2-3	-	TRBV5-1	TGCGCCAGCAGCTTCAGCGGGGCCCGCGATACGCAGTATTTT	CASSFSGARDTQYF
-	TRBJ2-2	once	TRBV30	TGTGCCTGGAGTAAGACGAGAACCGGGGAGCTGTTTTTT	CAWSKTRTGELFF
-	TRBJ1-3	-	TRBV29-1	TGCAGCGTTGTGGGGGCCAGGAGAAACACCATATATTTT	CSVVGARRNTIYF
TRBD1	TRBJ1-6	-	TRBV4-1	TGCGCCAGCAGCCAAGAAGCCGGGACAGGGCGATCACCCCTCCACTTT	CASSQEAGTGRSPLHF
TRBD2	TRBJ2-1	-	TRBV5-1	TGCGCCAGCAGCCGAGGACTAGCGGGGAATGAGCAGTTCTTC	CASSRGLAGNEQFF
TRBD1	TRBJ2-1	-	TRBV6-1	TGTGCCAGCAGTGAAGGGTGGGGACAGGGGTACGTCAATGAGCAGTTCTTC	CASSEGWGQGYVNEQFF
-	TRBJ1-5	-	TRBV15	TGTGCCACCAGCAGAGCTGGAGGCAATCAGCCCCAGCATTTT	CATSRAGGNQPQHF
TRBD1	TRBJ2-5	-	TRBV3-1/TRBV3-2	TGTGCCAGCAGCCAAGTTCGGACAGGGTACCAAGAGACCCAGTACTTC	CASSQVRTGYQETQYF
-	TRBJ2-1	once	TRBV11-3	TGTGCCAGCAGCTTAGGGGGAAATTGGTACAATGAGCAGTTCTTC	CASSLGGNWYNEQFF
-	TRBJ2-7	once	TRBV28	TGTGCCACTTCGTCCTCCTACGAGCAGTACTTC	CATSSSYEQYF
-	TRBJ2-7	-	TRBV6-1	TGTGCCAGCAGTGCGGATCGGACCTCGGCATCCTACGAGCAGTACTTC	CASSADRTSASYEQYF
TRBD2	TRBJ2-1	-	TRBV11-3	TGTGCCAGCAGCTTAACGGGGGGTAGCCATGAGCAGTTCTTC	CASSLTGGSHEQFF
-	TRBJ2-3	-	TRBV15	TGTGCCACCAGCAGAGATCGAGGGGGTGAAGATACGCAGTATTTT	CATSRDRGGEDTQYF
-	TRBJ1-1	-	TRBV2	TGTGCCAGCAGTGGATGGAAGGCCACTGAAGCTTTCTTT	CASSGWKATEAFF
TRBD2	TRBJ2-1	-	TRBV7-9	TGTGCCAGCAGCTTAAGAAGCGGGGGCCGGTACAATGAGCAGTTCTTC	CASSLRSGGRYNEQFF
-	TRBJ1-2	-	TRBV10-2	TGCGCCAGCAGTAGAGATGGACAGATGAACTATGGCTACACCTTC	CASSRDGQMNYGYTF
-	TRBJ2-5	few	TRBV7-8	TGTGCCAGCAGCTTAGGCGGGACCCAAGAGACCCAGTACTTC	CASSLGGTQETQYF
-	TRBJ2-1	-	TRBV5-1	TGCGCCAGCAGCTTGGAGGCGTTGTCCTACAATGAGCAGTTCTTC	CASSLEALSYNEQFF
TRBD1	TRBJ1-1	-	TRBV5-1	TGCGCCAGCAGACCACAACCGGGACAGGACACTGAAGCTTTCTTT	CASRPQPGQDTEAFF
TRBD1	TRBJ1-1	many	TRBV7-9	TGTGCCAGCAGCGGACAGGGGCTGAACACTGAAGCTTTCTTT	CASSGQGLNTEAFF
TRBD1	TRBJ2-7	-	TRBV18	TGTGCCAGCTCACCTCCAGGACAGGGAGCCTACGAGCAGTACTTC	CASSPPGQGAYEQYF
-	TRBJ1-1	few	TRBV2	TGTGCCAGCAGTACAGGCCCGATCAATGCTTTCTTT	CASSTGPINAFF
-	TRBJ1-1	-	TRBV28	TGTGCCACCAGCCATCCAGTCGGGAGACGGGAAGCTTTCTTT	CATSHPVGRREAFF
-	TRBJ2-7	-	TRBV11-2	TGTGCCAGCAGCTTAGTGTATGAGGGGCCGTACTTC	CASSLVYEGPYF
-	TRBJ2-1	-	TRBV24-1	TGTGCCACCAGTGATTTTGGAGCGGGTAAAAACTACAATGAGCAGTTCTTC	CATSDFGAGKNYNEQFF
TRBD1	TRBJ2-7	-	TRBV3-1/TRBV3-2	TGTGCCAGCAGCGAAGGACAGGGGGCCAAGTACTTC	CASSEGQGAKYF
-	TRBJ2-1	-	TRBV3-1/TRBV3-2	TGTGCCAGCAGCCAAGGAGGGGGGGCGGATGAGCAGTTCTTC	CASSQGGGADEQFF
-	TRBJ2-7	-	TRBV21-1	TGTGCCAGCAGCAAAGTAGGGCAGGGGCCCAGCTCCTACGAGCAGTACTTC	CASSKVGQGPSSYEQYF
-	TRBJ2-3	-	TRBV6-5	TGTGCCAGCAGTAGTCGGGCAGATACGCAGTATTTT	CASSSRADTQYF
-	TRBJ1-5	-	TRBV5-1	TGCGCCAGCAGCGAAGGGGAATTGCAGCCCCAGCATTTT	CASSEGELQPQHF
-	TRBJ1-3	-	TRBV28	TGTGCCAGCAGACCAATCCAGATAACCTCTGGAAACACCATATATTTT	CASRPIQITSGNTIYF
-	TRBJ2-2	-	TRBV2	TGTGCCAGCAGTGCCCAAGGGTATACCAACACCGGGGAGCTGTTTTTT	CASSAQGYTNTGELFF
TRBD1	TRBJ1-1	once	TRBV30	TGTGCCTGGACCGAGACAGGGTACACTGAAGCTTTCTTT	CAWTETGYTEAFF
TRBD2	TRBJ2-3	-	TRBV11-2	TGTGCCAGCAGCTTCGGACTAGCGGTTAGCACAGATACGCAGTATTTT	CASSFGLAVSTDTQYF
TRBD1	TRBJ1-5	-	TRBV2	TGTGCCAGCCGTTCCGGGACAGGGAGAGCCTATAGCAATCAGCCCCAGCATTTT	CASRSGTGRAYSNQPQHF
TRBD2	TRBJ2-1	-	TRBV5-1	TGCGCCAGCAGCTTTTCTAGCGGTGCGAATGAGCAGTTCTTC	CASSFSSGANEQFF
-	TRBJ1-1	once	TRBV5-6	TGTGCCAGCAGCTTCGGGGTTGGGTACACTGAAGCTTTCTTT	CASSFGVGYTEAFF
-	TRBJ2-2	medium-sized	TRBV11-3	TGTGCCAGCAGCTTGAGACTCGGGTCGGCCGGGGAGCTGTTTTTT	CASSLRLGSAGELFF
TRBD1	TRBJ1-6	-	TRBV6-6	TGTGCCAGCAGTTACTCAGTGGACAGGGGAGGGCCCCTCCACTTT	CASSYSVDRGGPLHF
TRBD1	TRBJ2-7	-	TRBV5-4	TGTGCCAGCAGCTTTTGGGGACAGGCTTCCTACGAGCAGTACTTC	CASSFWGQASYEQYF
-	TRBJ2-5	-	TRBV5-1	TGCGCCAGCAGCTTGGCCGGAGCCCAAGAGACCCAGTACTTC	CASSLAGAQETQYF
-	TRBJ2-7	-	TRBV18	TGTGCCAGCTCAGGACGGGACGGACAGCAGTACTTC	CASSGRDGQQYF
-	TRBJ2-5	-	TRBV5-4	TGTGCCAGCAGCGAAACCAGACTAGTCCGGGGGGAGACCCAGTACTTC	CASSETRLVRGETQYF
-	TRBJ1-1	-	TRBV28	TGTGCCAGCAGTGCGACGGCGAACACTGAAGCTTTCTTT	CASSATANTEAFF
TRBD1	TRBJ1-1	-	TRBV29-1	TGCAGCGTTGTCGCACGGGACAGGATGAACACTGAAGCTTTCTTT	CSVVARDRMNTEAFF
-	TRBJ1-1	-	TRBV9	TGTGCCAGCAGCGTGGGTCCCGAGGGGTCTGAAGCTTTCTTT	CASSVGPEGSEAFF
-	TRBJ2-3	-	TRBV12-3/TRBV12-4	TGTGCCAGCAGTACCCGACAGACAGATACGCAGTATTTT	CASSTRQTDTQYF
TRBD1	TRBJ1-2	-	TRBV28	TGTGCCAGCAGTTTCCCCGCAGGGGGCTCCACCTTC	CASSFPAGGSTF
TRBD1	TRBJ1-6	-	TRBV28	TGTGCCAGCGCCGGGACAGTTAATTCACCCCTCCACTTT	CASAGTVNSPLHF